These 10 T cell receptor beta chains originate from one sample sequenced in a study of OX40 agonist ivuxolimab in advanced cancers. Some clones are missing from TCRdb's copy, which holds only in-frame ones; the method was immunoSEQ multiplex PCR. This table has about 76,000 clones, 85% to 90% appearing once. The sequencing here drew on CD4+ or CD8+ T cells sorted from blood, taken in a trial of the OX40 agonist ivuxolimab. The receptors were gathered from an adult with an advanced solid tumor such as melanoma, head and neck, liver or kidney cancer.

This clone was seen a single time. The genes are TRBV15 and TRBJ1-1, with D uncertain. Germline V gene data show CDR1 as LNHNV and CDR2 as YYDKDF (reference sequence). V lost 1 base and J lost 2, with 5 bases in between. CDR3 length equals 13 residues. CDR3 bases: TGTGCCACCAGCAGAGTACTTAACACTGAAGCTTTCTTT. This gives the protein CATSRVLNTEAFF.

The chain uses TRBV18 and TRBJ2-7, with 7 bases fitting TRBD1. The ends lost 5 bases at V and 4 bases at J; junction bases unmatched: 11. There are 15 residues in the CDR3. Looked up from germline, CDR1 is KGHSH and CDR2 is LQKENI. The CDR3 DNA reads as TGTGCCAGCTCATCCGACAGGGAGCCACCTTACGAGCAGTACTTC. Translated, it gives CASSSDREPPYEQYF.

A single count supports this clone. The chain links TRBV6-5 to TRBJ1-4; D is ambiguous. Trimming pared 8 bases from V and 4 bases from J, leaving 8 bases between. The CDR3 is 12 residues long. Germline CDR1 is MNHEY and CDR2 is SVGAGI. This CDR3 reads CASRRLNEKLFF. The CDR3 DNA sequence: TGTGCCAGCCGTAGGCTTAATGAAAAACTGTTTTTT.

This chain links TRBV19 with TRBJ1-1; D is possibly TRBD1 (5 bases). The CDR3 is 15 residues long. Germline assignment: CDR1 LNHDA and CDR2 SQIVND (reference sequence). Trimming removed 5 bases from V and 3 bases from J, with 16 bases in between. CDR3 in amino acids: CASSSEVTADTEAFF. The CDR3 bases are TGTGCCAGTAGTTCTGAGGTGACAGCGGACACTGAAGCTTTCTTT.

This chain connects TRBV9 to TRBJ2-3, with TRBD2 matching over 16 bases. CDR3 length equals 19 residues. Germline V gene sequence: CDR1 SGDLS, CDR2 YYNGEE. V lost 1 base to trimming and J lost 4 bases; unmatched junction nucleotides: 9. The CDR3 sequence is CASSVTLGTSGRAADTQYF. As DNA, the CDR3 is TGTGCCAGCAGCGTAACCCTTGGGACTAGCGGGAGGGCCGCAGATACGCAGTATTTT.

This chain uses TRBV2 with TRBJ2-7; D gene unclear. Trimming took off 6 bases at V and 3 bases at J, with 12 bases between the two ends. Germline CDR1 is SNHLY and CDR2 is FYNNEI. The CDR3 totals 13 residues. CDR3 in amino acids: CASSPADHYEQYF. In nucleotides, the CDR3 is TGTGCCAGCAGCCCGGCGGACCACTACGAGCAGTACTTC. Variable domain in full (rest from reference TRBV2 and TRBJ2-7): EPEVTQTPSHQVTQMGQEVILRCVPISNHLYFYWYRQILGQKVEFLVSFYNNEISEKSEIFDDQFSVERPDGSNFTLKIRSTKLEDSAMYFCASSPADHYEQYFGPGTRLTVT.

The chain recombines TRBV4-1 with TRBJ2-3; D uncertain. V shed 1 base and J shed 1 base, with 6 bases lying between them. The length of the CDR3 is 14 residues. Per the germline V gene, CDR1 is MGHRA and CDR2 is YSYEKL. The CDR3: CASSQVLGTDTQYF. CDR3 sequence (DNA): TGCGCCAGCAGCCAAGTCTTGGGCACAGATACGCAGTATTTT.

The rearrangement links TRBV13 to TRBJ2-4; possible D gene TRBD2, 5 bases. This CDR3 contains 15 residues. Looked up from germline, CDR1 is PRHDT and CDR2 is FYEKMQ (reference sequence). Deletions cut 5 bases from V and 9 bases from J, with 20 bases between. CDR3 in DNA: TGTGCCAGCAGCCCCCGGGCTACTAGAAGAAGCATTCAGTACTTC. Its translation: CASSPRATRRSIQYF.

V usage is TRBV13 and J usage is TRBJ1-1, with 12 nucleotides matching TRBD1. V shed 2 bases and J 5 bases; nucleotides not matched to a gene: 12. The CDR3 length is 18 residues. The germline V gene has CDR1 PRHDT and CDR2 FYEKMQ (reference sequence). The CDR3 bases are TGTGCCAGCAGCTTATTGGAGGGACAGGGGGCGTATGAGACTGAAGCTTTCTTT. Translation gives CASSLLEGQGAYETEAFF.

The rearrangement joins TRBV6-1 to TRBJ2-7; TRBD2 matches 7 bases. This CDR3 region has 16 residues. After removal of 2 bases from V and 0 bases from J, the junction contained 7 bases not matched to a gene. Germline V gene data show CDR1 as MNHNS and CDR2 as SASEGT. The DNA of the CDR3 is TGTGCCAGCAGTGAAAGCCTAGCGGCAGTCTCCTACGAGCAGTACTTC. Translated, it gives CASSESLAAVSYEQYF.